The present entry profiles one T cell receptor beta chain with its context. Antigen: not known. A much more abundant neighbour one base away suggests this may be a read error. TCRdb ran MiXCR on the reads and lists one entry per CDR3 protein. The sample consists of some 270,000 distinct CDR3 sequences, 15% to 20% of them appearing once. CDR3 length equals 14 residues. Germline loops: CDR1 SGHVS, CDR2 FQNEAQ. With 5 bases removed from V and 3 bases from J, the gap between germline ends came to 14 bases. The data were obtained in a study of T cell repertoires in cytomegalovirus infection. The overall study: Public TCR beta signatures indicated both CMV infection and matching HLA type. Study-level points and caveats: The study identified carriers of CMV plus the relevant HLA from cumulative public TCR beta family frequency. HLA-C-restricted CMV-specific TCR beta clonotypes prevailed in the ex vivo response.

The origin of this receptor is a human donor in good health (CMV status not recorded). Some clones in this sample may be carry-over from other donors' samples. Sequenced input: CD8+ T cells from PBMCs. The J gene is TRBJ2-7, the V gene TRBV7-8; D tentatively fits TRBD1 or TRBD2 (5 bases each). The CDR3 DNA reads TGTGCCAGCAGCAAAGACGGGGCTCTCTACGAGCAGTACTTC. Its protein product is CASSKDGALYEQYF. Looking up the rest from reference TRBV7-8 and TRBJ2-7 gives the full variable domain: GAGVSQSPRYKVAKRGQDVALRCDPISGHVSLFWYQQALGQGPEFLTYFQNEAQLDKSGLPSDRFFAERPEGSVSTLKIQRTQQEDSAVYLCASSKDGALYEQYFGPGTRLTVT.